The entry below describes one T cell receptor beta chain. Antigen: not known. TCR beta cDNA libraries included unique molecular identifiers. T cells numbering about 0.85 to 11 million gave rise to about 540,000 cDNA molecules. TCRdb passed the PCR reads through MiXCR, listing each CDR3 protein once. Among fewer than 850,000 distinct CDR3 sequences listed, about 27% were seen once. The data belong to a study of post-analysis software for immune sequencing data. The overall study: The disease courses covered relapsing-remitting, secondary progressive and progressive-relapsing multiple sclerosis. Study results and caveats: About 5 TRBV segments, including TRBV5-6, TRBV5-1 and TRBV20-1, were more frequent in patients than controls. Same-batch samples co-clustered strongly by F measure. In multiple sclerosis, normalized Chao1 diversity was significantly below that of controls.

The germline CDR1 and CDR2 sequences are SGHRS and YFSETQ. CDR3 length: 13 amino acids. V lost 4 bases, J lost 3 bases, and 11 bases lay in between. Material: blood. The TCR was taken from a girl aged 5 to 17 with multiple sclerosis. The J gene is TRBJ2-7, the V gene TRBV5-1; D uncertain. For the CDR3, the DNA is TGCGCCAGCAGCGCCGTACCTGACTACGAGCAGTACTTC. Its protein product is CASSAVPDYEQYF.